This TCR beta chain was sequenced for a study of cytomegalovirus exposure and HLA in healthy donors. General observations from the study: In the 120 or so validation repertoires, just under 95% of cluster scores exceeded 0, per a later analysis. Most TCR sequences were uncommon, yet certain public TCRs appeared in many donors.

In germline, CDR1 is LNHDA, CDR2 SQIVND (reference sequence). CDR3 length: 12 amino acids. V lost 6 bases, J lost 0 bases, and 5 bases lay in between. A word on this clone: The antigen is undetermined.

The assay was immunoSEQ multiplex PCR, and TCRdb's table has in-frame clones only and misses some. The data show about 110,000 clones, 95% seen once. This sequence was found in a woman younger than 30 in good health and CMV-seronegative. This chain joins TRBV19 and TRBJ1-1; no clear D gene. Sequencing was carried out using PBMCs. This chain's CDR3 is CASREVNTEAFF. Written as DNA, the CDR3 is TGTGCCAGTAGGGAGGTGAACACTGAAGCTTTCTTT.